This is a list of T cell receptor beta chains from one sample in a study of long-term antiretroviral therapy in people with HIV. TCRdb keeps only in-frame clones here, not all; method: immunoSEQ multiplex PCR. The sample has 25,000 to 35,000 clones; roughly 85% are singletons. Sequencing was performed on unsorted PBMCs, taken 0.8 years before starting antiretroviral therapy. These receptors originate from a man younger than 30 with HIV. Both conserved end residues are part of each CDR3. A D gene is named only where the DNA matches it firmly. Clone size is not always given. Where it is, it says once, few, many or a class for expanded clones.

v_gene	abundance	d_gene	j_gene	CDR3nt	CDR3aa
TRBV5-1	NA	TRBD1	TRBJ1-1	TGCGCCAGCAGCTTGTCCAGGGACAGGGAAGCTTTCTTT	CASSLSRDREAFF
TRBV29-1	NA	TRBD1	TRBJ1-1	TGCAGCGTTGTCTACAGGGGGCGCGTCACTGAAGCTTTCTTT	CSVVYRGRVTEAFF
TRBV4-1	NA	NA	TRBJ2-1	TGCGCCAGCAGCCAAGCCTGGACTACCCCAGGGCCACTTCGAGAGCAGTTCTTC	CASSQAWTTPGPLREQFF
TRBV5-6	NA	TRBD1	TRBJ1-2	TGTGCCAGCAGCCTCCGGGACAGGGTTGGCTACACCTTC	CASSLRDRVGYTF
TRBV9	NA	TRBD1	TRBJ2-5	TGTGCCAGCACCCCGAACGGACAGGGATTCGAGACCCAGTACTTC	CASTPNGQGFETQYF
TRBV5-1	NA	NA	TRBJ2-6	TGCGCCAGCAGCCTTTTAACGGCCAACGTCCTGACTTTC	CASSLLTANVLTF
TRBV5-4	NA	NA	TRBJ2-6	TGTGCCAGCAGTCGGGGGGCAGGTGGGGCCAACGTCCTGACTTTC	CASSRGAGGANVLTF
TRBV5-6	NA	TRBD1	TRBJ1-4	TGTGCCAGCAGCTTGGGACAGGGAGGTGAAAAACTGTTTTTT	CASSLGQGGEKLFF
TRBV12-5	NA	TRBD1	TRBJ2-5	TGTGCTAGTGGTTTGGGGGGGACAGGTGGCGAGACCCAGTACTTC	CASGLGGTGGETQYF
TRBV5-6	NA	NA	TRBJ1-3	TGTGCCAGCAGCTTGTGGGCCAATTCCGGAAACACCATATATTTT	CASSLWANSGNTIYF
TRBV7-8	NA	NA	TRBJ1-6	TGTGCCAGCAGCTCCTTTGACCCGTTACAGAGCTCCTATAATTCACCCCTCCACTTT	CASSSFDPLQSSYNSPLHF
TRBV5-1	NA	TRBD2	TRBJ2-1	TGCGCCAGCAGCCGCACTAGCGGGAGTGTTTCTGAGCAGTTCTTC	CASSRTSGSVSEQFF
TRBV4-3	once	NA	TRBJ1-2	TGCGCCAGCAGCCAAGATCGATATAGCTTCTATGGCTACACCTTC	CASSQDRYSFYGYTF
TRBV5-1	NA	NA	TRBJ2-7	TGCGCCAGCAGCTCGCCGGGTACCTACGAGCAGTACTTC	CASSSPGTYEQYF
TRBV7-2	NA	TRBD1	TRBJ1-1	TGTGCCAGCAGCATAAGGGCGGGGACAGGTGAAGCTTTCTTT	CASSIRAGTGEAFF
TRBV6-6	NA	NA	TRBJ1-2	TGTGCCAGCAGGTCCGACTATGGCTACACCTTC	CASRSDYGYTF
TRBV6-5	once	TRBD1	TRBJ2-1	TGTGCCAGCAGTTATGGACAGGGAGGCTACAATGAGCAGTTCTTC	CASSYGQGGYNEQFF
TRBV2	NA	NA	TRBJ2-7	TGTGCCAGCCCTATGGCTTTTGGGACCCCACCTGCCGGGGTATACGAGCAGTACTTC	CASPMAFGTPPAGVYEQYF
TRBV2	NA	NA	TRBJ2-3	TGTGCCAGCAGTCAGGGGCAAGCAGATACGCAGTATTTT	CASSQGQADTQYF
TRBV4-3	NA	TRBD1	TRBJ2-7	TGCGCCAGCAGCCACGACAGGGGCGAGCAGTACTTC	CASSHDRGEQYF
TRBV30	NA	NA	TRBJ2-7	TGTGCCTGGACCGGCGGACAGAACTACGAGCAGTACTTC	CAWTGGQNYEQYF
TRBV11-2	NA	NA	TRBJ1-2	TGTGCCAGCAGAAAAGAGTCACTCCGCTCTAACTATGGCTACACCTTC	CASRKESLRSNYGYTF
TRBV5-1	NA	NA	TRBJ2-1	TGCGCCAGCAGCTTGGAGTCCGTCTCCTACAATGAGCAGTTCTTC	CASSLESVSYNEQFF
TRBV9	once	TRBD2	TRBJ2-5	TGTGCCAGCAGCGTAGGGCTAGCGGGAGGGCTGCAGAAAGAGACCCAGTACTTC	CASSVGLAGGLQKETQYF
TRBV7-8	NA	NA	TRBJ1-5	TGTGCCAGCAGACTAGACAGATCCAGCAATCAGCCCCAGCATTTT	CASRLDRSSNQPQHF
TRBV19	once	NA	TRBJ1-1	TGTGCCAGTAGACAGGGACCGAACACTGAAGCTTTCTTT	CASRQGPNTEAFF
TRBV27	NA	TRBD1	TRBJ2-3	TGTGCCAGCAGAGTAATTCTCCCGGGACAGGGGGCTGATACGCAGTATTTT	CASRVILPGQGADTQYF
TRBV7-6	NA	NA	TRBJ2-3	TGTGCCAGCAGCTTAGGGGTGGGGGACAGCACAGATACGCAGTATTTT	CASSLGVGDSTDTQYF
TRBV6-1	NA	NA	TRBJ1-5	TGTGCCAGCAGTGAACCGAATCAGCCCCAGCATTTT	CASSEPNQPQHF
TRBV2	NA	NA	TRBJ1-1	TGTGCCAGCAGTGAAGTCCCTAGGTTGAACACTGAAGCTTTCTTT	CASSEVPRLNTEAFF
TRBV6-1	NA	TRBD1	TRBJ1-1	TGTGCCAGCAGTCTGACAGGGCTCGCTGAAGCTTTCTTT	CASSLTGLAEAFF
TRBV4-1	NA	NA	TRBJ1-6	TGCGCCAGCAGCCGTCAACAAAGCTCCTATAATTCACCCCTCCACTTT	CASSRQQSSYNSPLHF
TRBV7-2	NA	TRBD2	TRBJ2-1	TGTGCCAGCAGCTTACTAGCGGGAGATGAGCAGTTCTTC	CASSLLAGDEQFF
TRBV4-1	few	NA	TRBJ1-1	TGCGCCAGCAGCTTGCCAACCTCGATGGGGAAGGTTGGGGCTTTCTTT	CASSLPTSMGKVGAFF
TRBV7-3	NA	TRBD2	TRBJ2-1	TGTGCCAGCAGCTTACGCGGGACTAGCGGATACAATGAGCAGTTCTTC	CASSLRGTSGYNEQFF
TRBV15	NA	NA	TRBJ2-5	TGTGCCACCAGCAGAGTCGGGGCCTCCGGGGAGACCCAGTACTTC	CATSRVGASGETQYF
TRBV19	NA	NA	TRBJ1-2	TGTGCCAGTAGGTACAGCCCTAACTATGGCTACACCTTC	CASRYSPNYGYTF
TRBV19	NA	NA	TRBJ2-5	TGTGCCAGTAGTATCGCGGGTCATCAAGAGACCCAGTACTTC	CASSIAGHQETQYF
TRBV6-5	NA	TRBD2	TRBJ2-1	TGTGCCAGCAGTTACGCAGCAGGGACTACGGAGGAGCAGTTCTTC	CASSYAAGTTEEQFF
TRBV5-1	NA	NA	TRBJ1-3	TGCGCCAGCAGCCCCGACGGTCTAAACACCATATATTTT	CASSPDGLNTIYF
TRBV2	NA	NA	TRBJ1-5	TGTGCCAGCAGGGCAGATAATCAGCCCCAGCATTTT	CASRADNQPQHF
TRBV7-7	NA	TRBD2	TRBJ2-3	TGTGCTAGCAGCTCCGGGCCGGGGGGATCTGAATTCAGCACAGATACGCAGTATTTT	CASSSGPGGSEFSTDTQYF
TRBV7-9	NA	NA	TRBJ1-1	TGTGCCAGCAGCACATACCGGATTAATAGGCCGTACACTGAAGCTTTCTTT	CASSTYRINRPYTEAFF
TRBV6-4	once	NA	TRBJ2-2	TGTGCCAGCACCGAAGGCAAGGGGCCCACCGGGGAGCTGTTTTTT	CASTEGKGPTGELFF
TRBV6-5	NA	NA	TRBJ1-5	TGTGCCAGCAGTTACTCATTCAATCAGCCCCAGCATTTT	CASSYSFNQPQHF
TRBV19	NA	NA	TRBJ1-5	TGTGCCGCGGGGGGGCAGCCCCAGCATTTT	CAAGGQPQHF
TRBV7-2	few	TRBD1	TRBJ1-6	TGTGCCAGCAGCCCAGGGGACAGGATTTATAATTCACCCCTCCACTTT	CASSPGDRIYNSPLHF
TRBV7-3	NA	NA	TRBJ2-7	TGTGCCAGCGAGAGACCCTACGAGCAGTACTTC	CASERPYEQYF
TRBV9	NA	NA	TRBJ1-1	TGTGCCAGCAGCGTAGATTTGATGGACACTGAAGCTTTCTTT	CASSVDLMDTEAFF